This TCR beta chain was profiled in a study of T cell responses to AZD1222 COVID-19 vaccine. After removal of 3 bases from V and 12 bases from J, the junction contained 4 bases not matched to a gene. CDR3 length: 13 residues. Germline CDR1 and CDR2: KGHSH and LQKENI. This table comes from immunoSEQ multiplex PCR, and its TCRdb copy is limited to in-frame clones, with some not included. The data hold some 120,000 clones, with around 94% observed a single time. The rearrangement links TRBV18 to TRBJ2-1, with TRBD2 identical over 11 bases. The sample in question was peripheral blood, obtained on day 0 of AZD1222 vaccination. The sequence was obtained from an adult in good health. The CDR3 spells CASSPSGRAGQFF. The CDR3 nucleotides read TGTGCCAGCTCACCTAGCGGGAGGGCCGGGCAGTTCTTC.